This T cell receptor (beta chain) was documented in a study of long-term antiretroviral therapy in people with HIV. General study results and limits: Records did not include ART adherence, viral resistance or therapy changes. Although diversity increased after ART, it remained lower than in transplant donor controls.

Sampling of each donor yielded at least one pre-ART PBMC sample and at least two post-ART PBMC samples. Before they underwent DNA extraction, samples held 1-10 million cryopreserved PBMC. Run at survey level, the immunoSEQ assay was version v3.0. Here immunoSEQ multiplex PCR was the method, and the copy in TCRdb shows in-frame clones only, minus some. Among some 11,000 clones, 80% to 90% were seen once, and the ten largest hold just over 20%. Germline V CDR1 and CDR2: PRHDT, FYEKMQ (reference sequence). There are 15 residues in the CDR3. V trimming: 4 bases; J trimming: 1 base; junction bases outside the gene matches: 3. As to this clone: Its antigen is currently unknown.

The clonotype comes from a man in his fifties or sixties with HIV. The V and J genes are TRBV13 and TRBJ2-7; 11 nucleotides line up with TRBD1. The starting material was unsorted PBMCs, obtained about 7 years after starting antiretroviral therapy. Here the CDR3 reads CASSWGQGDSYEQYF. The DNA of the CDR3 is TGTGCCAGCAGCTGGGGACAGGGGGATTCCTACGAGCAGTACTTC. The whole variable domain, filled in from reference TRBV13 and TRBJ2-7, reads AAGVIQSPRHLIKEKRETATLKCYPIPRHDTVYWYQQGPGQDPQFLISFYEKMQSDKGSIPDRFSAQQFSDYHSELNMSSLELGDSALYFCASSWGQGDSYEQYFGPGTRLTVT.